The 17 T cell receptor beta chains in this list originate from one sample, sequenced in a study of blood T cell repertoires in COVID-19. Sequencing used immunoSEQ multiplex PCR; TCRdb keeps in-frame clones, though not all of them. The data show over 250,000 clones, about 82% seen once. The source material was peripheral blood. These receptors were obtained from a man aged 50 to 60 with active or convalescent COVID-19.

The chain uses TRBV23-1 and TRBJ2-5, with TRBD1 matching over 9 bases. TRBV23-1 counts as an open reading frame of uncertain function. The CDR3 is made up of 14 amino acids. J gave up 5 bases and V 4 bases, and 5 bases lay outside the gene matches. The CDR3 coding sequence is TGCGCCAGCAGTCGGACAGGGGATCCGGAGACCCAGTACTTC. This gives the protein CASSRTGDPETQYF.

The chain carries TRBV7-2 and TRBJ2-5; 8 nucleotides match TRBD2. The CDR3 is 14 amino acids. Losses at the gene ends were 6 bases for V and 7 bases for J; bases not matched to a gene: 10. Germline CDR1 is SGHTA and CDR2 is FQGNSA. CDR3 protein: CASSQEGTRGTQYF. CDR3 bases: TGTGCCAGCAGTCAAGAGGGGACTAGGGGGACCCAGTACTTC.

The chain couples TRBV12-5 to TRBJ1-2, with TRBD1 matching 9 bases. The J segment lost 4 bases and the V segment lost 4 bases, leaving 7 bases of the junction unmatched. Germline CDR1 LGHNT, CDR2 FRNRAP. This CDR3 is built from 15 residues. The CDR3 reads CASGSPTGGGYGYTF. The CDR3 DNA is TGTGCTAGTGGTTCTCCAACAGGGGGCGGCTATGGCTACACCTTC.

V is TRBV9 and J is TRBJ1-3, with D perhaps matching TRBD1 (5 bases). This CDR3 has 15 residues. V was shortened by 3 bases and J by 2 bases, with 12 bases between the two germline ends. The V gene's germline CDR1 is SGDLS and CDR2 YYNGEE. As DNA, the CDR3 is TGTGCCAGCAGCGCGGGGGGGTTTGCTGGAAACACCATATATTTT. It codes for CASSAGGFAGNTIYF.

This clone was detected a few times. V and J are TRBV30 and TRBJ1-5; D unclear. V was clipped by 3 bases and J by 0 bases, with 6 bases between them. CDR1 and CDR2 from the germline V gene are GTSNPN and SVGIG (reference sequence). CDR3 length: 13 residues. The CDR3 nucleotides read TGTGCCTGGAGAGAGAATAGCAATCAGCCCCAGCATTTT. It specifies CAWRENSNQPQHF.

The rearrangement links TRBV7-2 to TRBJ1-2; the D gene is possibly TRBD1 (5 bases). Germline V gene lookup returns CDR1 SGHTA and CDR2 FQGNSA. The CDR3 consists of 18 residues. V was pared by 5 bases and J by 7 bases, with 29 bases between. The CDR3 DNA is TGTGCCAGCAGCACCCACGGGACCGGACGGGGGATTGGAGGTGGCTACACCTTC. This codes for CASSTHGTGRGIGGGYTF.

The V and J genes are TRBV19 and TRBJ1-3, with 8 nucleotides matching TRBD1. Germline trimming cut 1 base from V and 0 bases from J; bases unmatched to any gene: 14. The CDR3 is 20 amino acids. Germline CDR1 and CDR2: LNHDA and SQIVND (reference sequence). The CDR3 here is CASSIARHGTGFISGNTIYF. As DNA, the CDR3 is TGTGCCAGTAGTATAGCCCGACATGGGACAGGCTTTATCTCTGGAAACACCATATATTTT.

A few counts support this clone. The chain recombines TRBV11-2 with TRBJ1-2, with a tentative D call TRBD1 (5 bases). Deletions cut 4 bases from V and 6 bases from J, with 9 bases between. Germline V gene data show CDR1 as SGHAT and CDR2 as FQNNGV. This CDR3 comprises 12 residues. The CDR3 region has the DNA TGTGCCAGCAGCTCGGGGGGAAATGGCTACACCTTC. Protein: CASSSGGNGYTF.

The V and J genes are TRBV2 and TRBJ1-1; 9 nucleotides match TRBD1. J gave up 0 bases and V 8 bases, and 1 base lay outside the gene matches. The germline V gene encodes CDR1 SNHLY and CDR2 FYNNEI. The CDR3 is 13 amino acids. The DNA of the CDR3 is TGTGCCAGCGGGGACAGGGTGAACACTGAAGCTTTCTTT. Translating it yields CASGDRVNTEAFF.

The chain has TRBV13 and TRBJ2-7, with TRBD2 as a possible D gene (5 bases). Germline V gene sequence: CDR1 PRHDT, CDR2 FYEKMQ (reference sequence). V lost 4 bases and J lost 6, with 16 bases in between. The CDR3 has 14 amino acids. As DNA, the CDR3 is TGTGCCAGCAGCTCTAGAGGGTCCATAGGCGAGCAGTACTTC. It yields the protein CASSSRGSIGEQYF. Full variable domain (rest looked up from reference TRBV13 and TRBJ2-7): AAGVIQSPRHLIKEKRETATLKCYPIPRHDTVYWYQQGPGQDPQFLISFYEKMQSDKGSIPDRFSAQQFSDYHSELNMSSLELGDSALYFCASSSRGSIGEQYFGPGTRLTVT.

This clone was observed a single time. V and J are TRBV19 and TRBJ1-2, with a tentative D call TRBD1 (6 bases). The V and J ends lost 4 bases and 2 bases respectively, with 14 bases between them. Germline assignment: CDR1 LNHDA and CDR2 SQIVND (reference sequence). CDR3 length: 15 amino acids. CDR3: CASSTPQGRNYGYTF. Here the CDR3 DNA reads TGTGCCAGTAGTACCCCGCAGGGGCGGAACTATGGCTACACCTTC.

This clone was counted a single time. The rearrangement links TRBV3-1 (or the pseudogene TRBV3-2) to TRBJ1-2; 10 nucleotides align to TRBD1. CDR3 length: 15 amino acids. Germline V CDR1 and CDR2: LGHDT, YNNKEL (reference sequence). The J segment lost 8 bases and the V segment lost 4 bases, leaving 10 bases of the junction unmatched. The CDR3 is CASSPRDRGWRGYTF. CDR3 coding DNA: TGTGCCAGCAGCCCCCGGGACAGGGGATGGAGGGGCTACACCTTC.

The CDR3 sequence is CASSLGTGARQPQHF. The CDR3, as DNA: TGTGCCAGCAGTTTAGGGACAGGGGCTCGACAGCCCCAGCATTTT. The chain combines TRBV27 with TRBJ1-5; 10 bases fit TRBD1. V shed 2 bases and J 7 bases; nucleotides not matched to a gene: 5. The CDR3 totals 15 residues. Looked up from germline, CDR1 is MNHEY and CDR2 is SMNVEV (reference sequence).

The rearrangement links TRBV30 to TRBJ2-7; TRBD2 matches 11 bases. This CDR3 has 15 residues. V lost 3 bases and J lost 4; bases outside the gene matches: 8. The germline CDR1 and CDR2 sequences are GTSNPN and SVGIG (reference sequence). The CDR3: CAWRGGTSGIYEQYF. CDR3 coding DNA: TGTGCCTGGAGGGGGGGGACTAGCGGTATTTACGAGCAGTACTTC.

The chain is built from TRBV9 and TRBJ2-3, with D maybe TRBD2 (5 bases). V lost 0 bases, J lost 6 bases, and 17 bases lay in between. From germline, CDR1 is SGDLS and CDR2 YYNGEE. The CDR3 has 16 amino acids. CDR3 sequence reads: CASSVEAGSWSDTQYF. The CDR3 nucleotides are TGTGCCAGCAGCGTAGAGGCGGGTTCCTGGTCGGATACGCAGTATTTT.

This clone was seen a handful of times. The CDR3 sequence: CASSVQGGKLFF. The CDR3 DNA is TGTGCCAGCAGTGTACAGGGCGGAAAACTGTTTTTT. The J gene is TRBJ1-4, the V gene TRBV25-1, with a weak D call TRBD1 (6 bases). The CDR3 covers 12 residues. Germline loops: CDR1 MGHDK, CDR2 SYGVNS. V lost 4 bases and J lost 10, with 10 bases in between.

The V call is TRBV20-1, the J call TRBJ2-3; TRBD2 aligns across 9 bases. Germline V gene data show CDR1 as DFQATT and CDR2 as SNEGSKA (reference sequence). The CDR3 contains 17 residues. Trimming took 3 bases from V and 1 from J; bases not matched to a gene: 11. The DNA of the CDR3 is TGCAGTGCTAGTGTCCCTAGCGGGACCGCCGGCACAGATACGCAGTATTTT. It specifies CSASVPSGTAGTDTQYF.